The present TCR beta chain was sequenced within a study of neurological immune-mediated disorders. This clonotype has at least ten counts. The antigen is undetermined. Indicated time point: longitudinal time-point 1 (baseline). Unsorted libraries came from 2 million PBMCs stored at -80 °C. Study-level results: The level of TCR clonal expansion was highest in patients with HTLV-1-associated myelopathy and lowest in multiple sclerosis, where it fell below the level seen in healthy controls.

TCRdb called the 5' RACE reads again in MiXCR, with one record for every CDR3 protein. The sample consists of approximately 36,000 distinct CDR3 sequences, under 4% of them appearing once. CDR1 is SGDLS and CDR2 is YYNGEE in the germline V gene. The germline V and J ends were trimmed by 0 bases and 0 bases, with 6 bases remaining between them. This CDR3 contains 14 residues. This TCR was sampled from a woman aged 55-75 years with multiple sclerosis. The sequenced sample consisted of PBMCs. V is TRBV9 and J is TRBJ1-1; D gene ambiguous. The CDR3 reads CASSVGPMNTEAFF. The CDR3 bases are TGTGCCAGCAGCGTAGGACCCATGAACACTGAAGCTTTCTTT.